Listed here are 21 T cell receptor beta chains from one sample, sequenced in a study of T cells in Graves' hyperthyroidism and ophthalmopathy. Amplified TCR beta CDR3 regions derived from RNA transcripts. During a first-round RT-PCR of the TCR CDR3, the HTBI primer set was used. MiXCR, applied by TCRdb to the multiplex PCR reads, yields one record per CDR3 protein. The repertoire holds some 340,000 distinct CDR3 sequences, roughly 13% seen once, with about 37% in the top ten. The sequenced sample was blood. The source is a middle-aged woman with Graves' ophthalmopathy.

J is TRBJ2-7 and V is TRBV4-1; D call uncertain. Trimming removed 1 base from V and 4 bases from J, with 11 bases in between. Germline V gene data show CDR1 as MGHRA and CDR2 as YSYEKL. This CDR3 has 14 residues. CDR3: CASSQASLRYEQYF. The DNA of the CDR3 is TGCGCCAGCAGCCAAGCGAGCCTCCGGTACGAGCAGTACTTC.

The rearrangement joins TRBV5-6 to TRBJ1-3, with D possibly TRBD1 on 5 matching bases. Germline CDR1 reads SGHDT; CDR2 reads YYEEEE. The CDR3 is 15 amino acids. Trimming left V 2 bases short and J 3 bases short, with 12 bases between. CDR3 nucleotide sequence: TGTGCCAGCAGCTTCTCGACAGCGGGTGGAAACACCATATATTTT. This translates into CASSFSTAGGNTIYF.

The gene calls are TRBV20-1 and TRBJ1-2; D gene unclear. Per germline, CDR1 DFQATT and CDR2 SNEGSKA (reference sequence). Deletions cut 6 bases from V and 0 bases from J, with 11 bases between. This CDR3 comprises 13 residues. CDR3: CSAFPYSNYGYTF. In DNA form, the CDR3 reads TGCAGTGCCTTCCCATATTCTAACTATGGCTACACCTTC.

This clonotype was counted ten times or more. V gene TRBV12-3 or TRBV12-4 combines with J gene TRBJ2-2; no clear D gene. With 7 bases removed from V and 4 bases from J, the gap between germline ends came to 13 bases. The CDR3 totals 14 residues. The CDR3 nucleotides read TGTGCCAGCATCCCTGACGCGGTCACCGGGGAGCTGTTTTTT. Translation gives CASIPDAVTGELFF.

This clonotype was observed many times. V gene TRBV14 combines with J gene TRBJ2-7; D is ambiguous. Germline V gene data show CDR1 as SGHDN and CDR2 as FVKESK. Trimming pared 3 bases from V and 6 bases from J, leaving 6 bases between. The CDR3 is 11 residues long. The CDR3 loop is CASSQGIEQYF. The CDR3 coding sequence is TGTGCCAGCAGCCAGGGTATCGAGCAGTACTTC.

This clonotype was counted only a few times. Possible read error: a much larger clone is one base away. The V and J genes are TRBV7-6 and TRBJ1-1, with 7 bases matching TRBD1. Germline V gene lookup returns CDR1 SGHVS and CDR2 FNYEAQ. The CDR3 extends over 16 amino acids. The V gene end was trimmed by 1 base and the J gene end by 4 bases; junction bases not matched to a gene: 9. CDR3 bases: TGTGCCAGCAGCTTAGGTGCGGAGGGGGCGAGCACTGAAGCTTTCTTT. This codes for CASSLGAEGASTEAFF.

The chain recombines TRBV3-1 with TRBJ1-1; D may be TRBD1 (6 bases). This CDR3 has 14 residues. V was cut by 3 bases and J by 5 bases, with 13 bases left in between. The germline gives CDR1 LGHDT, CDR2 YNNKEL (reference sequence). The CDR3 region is CASSHQQGGTEAFF. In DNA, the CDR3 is TGTGCCAGCAGCCACCAACAGGGAGGGACTGAAGCTTTCTTT.

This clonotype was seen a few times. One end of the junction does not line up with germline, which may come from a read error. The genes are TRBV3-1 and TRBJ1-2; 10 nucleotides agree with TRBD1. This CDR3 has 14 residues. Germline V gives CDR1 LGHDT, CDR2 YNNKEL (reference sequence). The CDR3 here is CASSPPQTGGAVAF. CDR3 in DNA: TGTGCCAGCAGCCCACCCCAGACAGGGGGCGCGGTGGCCTTC.

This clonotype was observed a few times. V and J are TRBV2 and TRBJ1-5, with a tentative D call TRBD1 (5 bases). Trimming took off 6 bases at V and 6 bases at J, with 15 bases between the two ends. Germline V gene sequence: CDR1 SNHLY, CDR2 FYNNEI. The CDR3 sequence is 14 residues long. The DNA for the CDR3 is TGTGCCAGCAGGGGTATGGGGGGTGTTCAGCCCCAGCATTTT. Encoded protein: CASRGMGGVQPQHF.

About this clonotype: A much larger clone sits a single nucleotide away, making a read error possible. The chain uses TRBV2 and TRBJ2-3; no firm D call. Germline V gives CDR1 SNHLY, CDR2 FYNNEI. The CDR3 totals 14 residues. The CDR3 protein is CAGSPHFSADTQYF. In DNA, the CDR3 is TGTGCCGGCAGCCCCCATTTCAGTGCAGATACGCAGTATTTT. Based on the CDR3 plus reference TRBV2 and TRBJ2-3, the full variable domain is EPEVTQTPSHQVTQMGQEVILRCVPISNHLYFYWYRQILGQKVEFLVSFYNNEISEKSEIFDDQFSVERPDGSNFTLKIRSTKLEDSAMYFCAGSPHFSADTQYFGPGTRLTVL.

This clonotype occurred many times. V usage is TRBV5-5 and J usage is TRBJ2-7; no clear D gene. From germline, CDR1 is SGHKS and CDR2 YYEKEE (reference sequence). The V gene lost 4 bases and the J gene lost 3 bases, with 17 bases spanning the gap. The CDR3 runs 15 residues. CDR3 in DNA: TGTGCCAGCAGCATACACGATGGGGAAGGCTACGAGCAGTACTTC. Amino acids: CASSIHDGEGYEQYF.

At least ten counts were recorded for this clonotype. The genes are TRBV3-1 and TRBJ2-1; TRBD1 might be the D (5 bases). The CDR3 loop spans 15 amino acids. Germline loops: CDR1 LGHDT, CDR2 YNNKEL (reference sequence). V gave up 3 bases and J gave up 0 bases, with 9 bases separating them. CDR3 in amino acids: CASSHRASSYNEQFF. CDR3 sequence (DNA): TGTGCCAGCAGCCACAGGGCGAGCTCCTACAATGAGCAGTTCTTC.

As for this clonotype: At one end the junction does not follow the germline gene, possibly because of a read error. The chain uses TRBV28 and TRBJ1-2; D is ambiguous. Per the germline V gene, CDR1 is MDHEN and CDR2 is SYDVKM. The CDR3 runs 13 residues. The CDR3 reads CVSSPPANYGYTF. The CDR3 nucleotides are TGTGTCAGCAGCCCCCCAGCTAACTATGGCTACACCTTC.

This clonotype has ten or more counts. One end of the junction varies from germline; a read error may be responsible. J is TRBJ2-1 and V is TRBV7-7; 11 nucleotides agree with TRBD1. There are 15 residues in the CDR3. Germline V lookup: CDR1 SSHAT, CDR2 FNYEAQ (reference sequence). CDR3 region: CASSHGQGAIYEQFF. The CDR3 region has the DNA TGTGCTAGCAGCCACGGACAGGGGGCTATATATGAGCAGTTCTTC.

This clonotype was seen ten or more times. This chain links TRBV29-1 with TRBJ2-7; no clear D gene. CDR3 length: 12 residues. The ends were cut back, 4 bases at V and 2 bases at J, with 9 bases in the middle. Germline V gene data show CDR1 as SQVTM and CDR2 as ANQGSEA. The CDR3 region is CSVGYTAYEQYF. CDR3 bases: TGCAGCGTTGGGTATACTGCCTACGAGCAGTACTTC.

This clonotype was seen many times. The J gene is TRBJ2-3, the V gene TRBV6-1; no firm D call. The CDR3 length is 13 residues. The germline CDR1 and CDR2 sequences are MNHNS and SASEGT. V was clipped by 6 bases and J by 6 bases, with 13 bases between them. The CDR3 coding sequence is TGTGCCAGCAGGCACATGGCAATGGATACGCAGTATTTT. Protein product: CASRHMAMDTQYF.

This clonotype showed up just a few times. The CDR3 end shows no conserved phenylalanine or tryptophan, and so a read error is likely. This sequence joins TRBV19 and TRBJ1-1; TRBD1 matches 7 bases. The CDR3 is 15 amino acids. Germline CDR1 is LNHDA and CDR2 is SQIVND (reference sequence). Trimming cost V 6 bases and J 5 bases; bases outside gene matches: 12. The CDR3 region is CASSALRQGETEAFL. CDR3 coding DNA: TGTGCCAGTAGCGCCCTCAGACAGGGTGAAACTGAAGCTTTCCTT.

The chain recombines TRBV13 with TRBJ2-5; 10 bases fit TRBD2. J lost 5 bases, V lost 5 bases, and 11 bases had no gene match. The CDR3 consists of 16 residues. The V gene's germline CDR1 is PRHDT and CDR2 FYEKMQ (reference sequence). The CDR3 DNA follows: TGTGCCAGCAGCCCAGGCCCAATAGCGGGAGGTGAGACCCAGTACTTC. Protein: CASSPGPIAGGETQYF.

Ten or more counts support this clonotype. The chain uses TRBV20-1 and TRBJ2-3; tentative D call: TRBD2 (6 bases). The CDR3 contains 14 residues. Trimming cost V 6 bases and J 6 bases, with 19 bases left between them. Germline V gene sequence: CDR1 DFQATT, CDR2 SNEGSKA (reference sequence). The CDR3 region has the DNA TGCAGTGCCCCCCGCGGGGACGGTGGGGATACGCAGTATTTT. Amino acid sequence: CSAPRGDGGDTQYF.

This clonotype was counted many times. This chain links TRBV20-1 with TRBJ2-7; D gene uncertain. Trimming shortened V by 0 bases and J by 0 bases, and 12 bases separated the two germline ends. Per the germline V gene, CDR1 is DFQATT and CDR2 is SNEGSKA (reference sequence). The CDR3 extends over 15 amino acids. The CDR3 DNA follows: TGCAGTGCTAGAGATCCTTTGAGTAGCTCCTACGAGCAGTACTTC. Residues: CSARDPLSSSYEQYF.

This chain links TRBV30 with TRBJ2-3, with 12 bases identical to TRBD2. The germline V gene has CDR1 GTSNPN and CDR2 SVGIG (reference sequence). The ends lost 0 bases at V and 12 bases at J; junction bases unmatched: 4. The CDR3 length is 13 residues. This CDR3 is CAWSVQTSGSQYF. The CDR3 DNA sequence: TGTGCCTGGAGTGTACAGACTAGCGGGAGTCAGTATTTT.